Following are 8 T cell receptor beta chains from one sample sequenced in a study of Ad26.COV2.S vaccination and SARS-CoV-2 variants. The treatment: over 15 received Ad26.COV2.S at low or high dose, single or two shots; several received placebo; per-sample allocation not given. At day 63 after the first vaccine or placebo injection, samples were drawn. Libraries were prepared by immunoSEQ multiplex PCR; TCRdb keeps only in-frame clonotypes and omits some of them. The profile shows some 390,000 clones, about 88% of them singletons. Here the sequenced sample was peripheral blood, taken in a trial of Ad26.COV2.S vaccine versus placebo. Receptors were obtained from a person aged 18 to 59 who received the Ad26.COV2.S COVID-19 vaccine or a placebo.

The chain employs TRBV25-1 and TRBJ2-1, with D uncertain. In germline, CDR1 is MGHDK, CDR2 SYGVNS. This CDR3 contains 15 residues. V was pared by 4 bases and J by 0 bases, with 10 bases between. CDR3 loop: CASSGPWSSYNEQFF. DNA for the CDR3: TGTGCCAGCAGTGGACCCTGGAGCTCCTACAATGAGCAGTTCTTC.

V is TRBV11-3 and J is TRBJ2-5, with D possibly TRBD2 on 5 matching bases. This CDR3 is built from 13 residues. Germline V gene lookup returns CDR1 SGHNT and CDR2 YENEEA. With 6 bases removed from V and 5 bases from J, the gap between germline ends came to 13 bases. CDR3 nucleotide sequence: TGTGCCAGCAGTAAGGACTTGGGCGAGACCCAGTACTTC. Translated, it gives CASSKDLGETQYF.

This chain links TRBV24-1 with TRBJ2-1, with D possibly matching TRBD2 (6 bases). CDR1 is KGHDR and CDR2 is SFDVKD in the germline V gene. Trimming left V 6 bases short and J 8 bases short, with 16 bases between. CDR3 size: 14 residues. CDR3 residues: CATSIGSGGDEQFF. The DNA for the CDR3 is TGTGCCACCAGTATCGGGAGTGGCGGCGATGAGCAGTTCTTC.

The chain employs TRBV2 and TRBJ1-5; unclear D gene. V was shortened by 3 bases and J by 2 bases, with 17 bases between the two germline ends. Per germline, CDR1 SNHLY and CDR2 FYNNEI. The CDR3 length is 17 residues. This CDR3 is CASSERSPKSGNQPQHF. Here the CDR3 DNA reads TGTGCCAGCAGTGAGAGGTCACCGAAGAGTGGCAATCAGCCCCAGCATTTT.

This sequence joins TRBV4-1 and TRBJ2-3; 8 nucleotides agree with TRBD1. CDR3 size: 14 residues. With 5 bases clipped from V and 4 bases from J, the junction kept 5 bases outside the gene matches. The germline CDR1 and CDR2 sequences are MGHRA and YSYEKL. The CDR3 DNA reads TGCGCCAGCAGCTCGACAGGGGATCCAGATACGCAGTATTTT. It codes for CASSSTGDPDTQYF.

This clone was observed a few times. The gene calls are TRBV7-9 and TRBJ2-7; D is unclear. The CDR3 sequence is 13 residues long. Germline-derived CDR1 and CDR2 are SEHNR and FQNEAQ (reference sequence). The CDR3 sequence is CAAEEKGSYEQYF. The CDR3 DNA reads as TGTGCTGCTGAAGAAAAGGGCTCCTACGAGCAGTACTTC.

The V call is TRBV28, the J call TRBJ1-4; D may be TRBD1 (5 bases). CDR1 and CDR2 from the germline V gene are MDHEN and SYDVKM. There are 13 residues in the CDR3. The V end was cut by 7 bases, the J end by 5 bases, with 11 bases between. This chain's CDR3 is CASTDRPNEKLFF. The CDR3 DNA is TGTGCCAGCACTGACAGACCGAATGAAAAACTGTTTTTT.

The chain carries TRBV13 and TRBJ2-3; 12 bases match TRBD2. This CDR3 region has 18 residues. The V segment lost 3 bases and the J segment 3 bases; nucleotides outside the gene matches: 10. Germline V CDR1 and CDR2: PRHDT, FYEKMQ (reference sequence). The CDR3 here is CASSFPSSGRAGTDTQYF. The CDR3 bases are TGTGCCAGCAGCTTTCCCTCTAGCGGGAGGGCCGGGACAGATACGCAGTATTTT.